The 15 T cell receptor beta chains given below trace back to one sample, sequenced in a study of PD-1 blockade in classical Hodgkin lymphoma. Here immunoSEQ multiplex PCR was the method, and the copy in TCRdb shows in-frame clones only, minus some. The sample contains 55,000 to 75,000 clones, more than 85% of which appear only once. Relapses following autologous stem cell transplantation were seen in all patients, with brentuximab vedotin exposure varying. The starting material was peripheral blood mononuclear cells (PBMCs), obtained at baseline. The receptors originated from a human donor with classical Hodgkin lymphoma.

The V call is TRBV5-5, the J call TRBJ2-7; no definite D call. Germline V gene lookup returns CDR1 SGHKS and CDR2 YYEKEE (reference sequence). CDR3 size: 15 residues. The V and J ends lost 1 base and 5 bases respectively, with 16 bases between them. The CDR3 coding sequence is TGTGCCAGCAGCTTGCTGGGGTCCTTTCTCCACGAGCAGTACTTC. Translation gives CASSLLGSFLHEQYF.

This chain uses TRBV4-1 with TRBJ1-5; 11 nucleotides match TRBD1. CDR1 MGHRA and CDR2 YSYEKL come from the germline V gene. With 0 bases clipped from V and 1 base from J, the junction kept 14 bases outside the gene matches. This CDR3 has 21 residues. The CDR3 here is CASSQEGRRTGGRWSNQPQHF. The CDR3 region has the DNA TGCGCCAGCAGCCAAGAGGGTAGGAGGACAGGGGGCCGTTGGAGCAATCAGCCCCAGCATTTT.

The CDR3 is CASGASIRADNQPQHF. The CDR3 DNA reads TGTGCCAGCGGGGCGAGTATCAGGGCGGACAATCAGCCCCAGCATTTT. V is TRBV7-2 and J is TRBJ1-5; tentatively, D is TRBD1 (5 bases). Deletions cut 8 bases from V and 3 bases from J, with 20 bases between. The CDR3 contains 16 residues. The germline V gene has CDR1 SGHTA and CDR2 FQGNSA.

This chain joins TRBV5-4 and TRBJ2-7, with D possibly being TRBD1 (5 bases). The CDR3 covers 14 residues. CDR1 SGHNT and CDR2 YYREEE come from the germline V gene (reference sequence). Between the trimmed V and J ends, which lost 1 base and 0 bases, there was a span of 8 bases. The CDR3 here is CASSLQGSSYEQYF. Here the CDR3 DNA reads TGTGCCAGCAGCTTGCAGGGTAGCTCCTACGAGCAGTACTTC.

The J gene is TRBJ1-4, the V gene TRBV30; tentatively, D is TRBD1 (5 bases). The V gene's germline CDR1 is GTSNPN and CDR2 SVGIG (reference sequence). The CDR3 sequence is 13 residues long. V was shortened by 0 bases and J by 11 bases, with 13 bases between the two germline ends. CDR3 sequence: CAWSVLGGTKLFF. DNA for the CDR3: TGTGCCTGGAGTGTACTTGGGGGAACTAAACTGTTTTTT.

J is TRBJ1-4 and V is TRBV9; no clear D. The CDR3 loop spans 15 amino acids. With 2 bases removed from V and 3 bases from J, the gap between germline ends came to 11 bases. The V gene's germline CDR1 is SGDLS and CDR2 YYNGEE. For the CDR3, the DNA is TGTGCCAGCAGCGTTGAGGGCAGCTCTAATGAAAAACTGTTTTTT. Its protein is CASSVEGSSNEKLFF.

V usage is TRBV2 and J usage is TRBJ2-2; 8 bases fit TRBD1. Germline V CDR1 and CDR2: SNHLY, FYNNEI. This CDR3 is 14 amino acids long. The V segment lost 8 bases and the J segment 0 bases; nucleotides outside the gene matches: 2. The CDR3 nucleotides are TGTGCCAGCCGGACAGGGCCGAACACCGGGGAGCTGTTTTTT. Protein sequence: CASRTGPNTGELFF.

The chain uses TRBV19 and TRBJ1-1, with D possibly TRBD1 on 6 matching bases. This CDR3 is built from 15 residues. V lost 3 bases to trimming and J lost 0 bases, with 11 bases between them. Germline V gene sequence: CDR1 LNHDA, CDR2 SQIVND (reference sequence). The CDR3 sequence: CASSISQGMNTEAFF. CDR3 nucleotide sequence: TGTGCCAGTAGTATTTCGCAGGGGATGAACACTGAAGCTTTCTTT. The full variable domain, rest sourced from reference TRBV19 and TRBJ1-1, is DGGITQSPKYLFRKEGQNVTLSCEQNLNHDAMYWYRQDPGQGLRLIYYSQIVNDFQKGDIAEGYSVSREKKESFPLTVTSAQKNPTAFYLCASSISQGMNTEAFFGQGTRLTVV.

J is TRBJ1-2 and V is TRBV9; 7 nucleotides match TRBD1. This CDR3 spans 16 amino acids. The germline V gene encodes CDR1 SGDLS and CDR2 YYNGEE. Trimming removed 0 bases from V and 5 bases from J; junction bases left unmatched: 10. Here the CDR3 DNA reads TGTGCCAGCAGCGTAGGAGGGGGCCTATTCCCATATGGCTACACCTTC. As protein: CASSVGGGLFPYGYTF.

This clone appeared once. This sequence joins TRBV27 and TRBJ2-1; TRBD1 agrees at 11 bases. Germline CDR1 is MNHEY and CDR2 is SMNVEV (reference sequence). CDR3 length: 18 residues. Unmatched junction bases numbered 13, after V lost 5 bases and J lost 4 bases. The CDR3 DNA follows: TGTGCCAGCAGTGGACAGGGGGCTGTCTTTGCCGAGTACAATGAGCAGTTCTTC. Amino acids: CASSGQGAVFAEYNEQFF.

The table lists this clone with a few counts. The chain has TRBV6-5 and TRBJ1-3, with 9 bases matching TRBD1. The CDR3 has 13 amino acids. V lost 10 bases, J lost 4 bases, and 5 bases stayed unmatched. Germline values: CDR1 MNHEY, CDR2 SVGAGI. CDR3 in DNA: TGTGCCACCCGACAGGGGGTAGGAAACACCATATATTTT. Translation: CATRQGVGNTIYF.

The CDR3 reads CSTWEQNEGNTIYF. The CDR3 nucleotides are TGCAGCACCTGGGAACAAAATGAGGGAAACACCATATATTTT. The chain carries TRBV29-1 and TRBJ1-3; D ambiguous. From germline, CDR1 is SQVTM and CDR2 ANQGSEA. The CDR3 contains 14 residues. The germline V and J ends were trimmed by 8 bases and 4 bases, with 18 bases remaining between them.

This clone was seen more than once but under ten times. CDR3 region: CASSPKAASGVGEQYF. The CDR3, as DNA: TGTGCCAGTAGCCCAAAGGCGGCATCAGGTGTGGGCGAGCAGTACTTC. The rearrangement links TRBV19 to TRBJ2-7, with unresolved D. This CDR3 spans 16 amino acids. The ends were cut back, 6 bases at V and 6 bases at J, with 24 bases in the middle. Per the germline V gene, CDR1 is LNHDA and CDR2 is SQIVND (reference sequence).

The chain has TRBV2 and TRBJ1-2, with TRBD1 matching 7 bases. This CDR3 is 13 amino acids long. Germline CDR1 is SNHLY and CDR2 is FYNNEI. V shed 4 bases, J shed 8 bases, and the junction held 7 bases outside the gene matches. CDR3 coding DNA: TGTGCCAGCAGTGGAACAGGGGCTGGCGGCTACACCTTC. Its translation is CASSGTGAGGYTF.

This clone was picked up one time. The chain carries TRBV9 and TRBJ2-5; TRBD1 or TRBD2 may be the D gene (6 bases each). Between the trimmed V and J ends, which lost 2 bases and 5 bases, there was a span of 16 bases. This CDR3 comprises 15 residues. Germline CDR1 and CDR2: SGDLS and YYNGEE. CDR3 sequence (DNA): TGTGCCAGCAGCGTCAATAGCGGAGGGGGGGAGACCCAGTACTTC. Translated, it gives CASSVNSGGGETQYF.